This is a list of T cell receptor beta chains from one sample in a study of blood T cells in healthy people across ages. Via MiXCR, TCRdb re-called the 5' RACE reads, giving one row per CDR3 protein. The table records about 1 million distinct CDR3 sequences, about 25% of them present only once. These same records also appear under a second study, on T cells of mothers and their children.

Sequenced input: blood. The receptor set was obtained from a girl aged 2-10 years in good health. The conserved cysteine and the conserved F or W are not part of the CDR3 here. The order of the fields is J gene, V gene, D gene, CDR3 protein. A D gene is named only where the DNA matches it firmly.

j_gene: TRBJ2-7
v_gene: TRBV7-9
d_gene: NA
CDR3aa: AGSRTGVDYEQY

j_gene: TRBJ1-2
v_gene: TRBV20-1
d_gene: NA
CDR3aa: SARDQTGAPGYGYT

j_gene: TRBJ2-6
v_gene: TRBV11-1
d_gene: NA
CDR3aa: ASSLAPGAIGVLT

j_gene: NA
v_gene: TRBV29-1
d_gene: TRBD2
CDR3aa: SVGERGIYEQY

j_gene: NA
v_gene: TRBV7-2
d_gene: TRBD2
CDR3aa: ASSLVQRGNEQY

j_gene: TRBJ2-7
v_gene: TRBV5-1
d_gene: NA
CDR3aa: ASSPEGGAHEQY

j_gene: NA
v_gene: TRBV5-1
d_gene: NA
CDR3aa: ACSLSSGTPYEQY

j_gene: TRBJ2-1
v_gene: TRBV5-1
d_gene: NA
CDR3aa: ASMDEGSYNEQF

j_gene: TRBJ2-5
v_gene: TRBV7-2
d_gene: TRBD1
CDR3aa: ASSFLKGDRLQETQY

j_gene: TRBJ2-7
v_gene: TRBV10-1
d_gene: TRBD2
CDR3aa: ASSTSGIFKEQY

j_gene: TRBJ1-1
v_gene: TRBV7-2
d_gene: NA
CDR3aa: ASSLGPSGLWNTEAF

j_gene: TRBJ1-2
v_gene: TRBV20-1
d_gene: NA
CDR3aa: SVRDFDGYA

j_gene: TRBJ2-2
v_gene: TRBV24-1
d_gene: NA
CDR3aa: ATSVLLAGNTGELF

j_gene: TRBJ2-7
v_gene: TRBV27
d_gene: NA
CDR3aa: ASSLSFQGLHEQY

j_gene: TRBJ2-4
v_gene: TRBV12-3/TRBV12-4
d_gene: NA
CDR3aa: ASSLGAAKNIQY

j_gene: TRBJ2-2
v_gene: TRBV12-3/TRBV12-4
d_gene: TRBD1
CDR3aa: ASSFGTEVNTGELF

j_gene: TRBJ2-2
v_gene: TRBV6-5
d_gene: TRBD2
CDR3aa: ASSYQAGGYTGELF

j_gene: TRBJ1-1
v_gene: TRBV29-1
d_gene: NA
CDR3aa: SVHRVMNTEAF

j_gene: TRBJ2-2
v_gene: TRBV2
d_gene: TRBD1
CDR3aa: ASKGALAGELF

j_gene: TRBJ2-5
v_gene: TRBV7-2
d_gene: TRBD1
CDR3aa: ASSPDRGWETQY

j_gene: TRBJ2-1
v_gene: TRBV20-1
d_gene: TRBD2
CDR3aa: SARWLAGVDEQF

j_gene: TRBJ2-2
v_gene: TRBV19
d_gene: NA
CDR3aa: ASSITPGTGELF

j_gene: TRBJ1-1
v_gene: TRBV20-1
d_gene: NA
CDR3aa: SAIGIPGALGGTEAF

j_gene: TRBJ2-3
v_gene: TRBV29-1
d_gene: NA
CDR3aa: SVDPQGISDTQY

j_gene: TRBJ2-5
v_gene: TRBV7-9
d_gene: NA
CDR3aa: ASSFGLSSQETQY

j_gene: TRBJ2-3
v_gene: TRBV29-1
d_gene: TRBD2
CDR3aa: SVELAGPGGTDTQY

j_gene: NA
v_gene: TRBV10-3
d_gene: TRBD2
CDR3aa: AITSEGLATYEQY